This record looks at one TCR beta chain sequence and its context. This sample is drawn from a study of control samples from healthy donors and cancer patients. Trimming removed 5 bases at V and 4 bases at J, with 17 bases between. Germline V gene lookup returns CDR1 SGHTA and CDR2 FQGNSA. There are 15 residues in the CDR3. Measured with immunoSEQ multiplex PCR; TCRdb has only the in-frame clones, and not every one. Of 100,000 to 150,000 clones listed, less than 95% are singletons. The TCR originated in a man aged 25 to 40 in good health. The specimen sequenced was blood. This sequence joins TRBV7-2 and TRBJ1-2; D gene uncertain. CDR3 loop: CASSPGPNKAYGYTF. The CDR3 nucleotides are TGTGCCAGCAGCCCAGGACCGAATAAGGCCTATGGCTACACCTTC.